Listed here are 32 T cell receptor beta chains from one sample, sequenced in a study of blood T cells in healthy people across ages. A second PCR, run for about 6 to 12 cycles, used a sample-barcoded 5' primer plus a J-beta primer mix. From the 5' RACE reads, TCRdb called clonotypes with MiXCR, one entry per CDR3 protein. The table shows more than 650,000 distinct CDR3 sequences, with 50% to 65% occurring only once. The sequencing sample was made of blood. These receptors were collected from a man older than 75 in good health.

This clonotype was seen a few times. This chain uses TRBV6-1 with TRBJ2-7, with TRBD1 matching over 7 bases. Trimming took 4 bases from V and 6 from J; bases not matched to a gene: 12. CDR3 length: 15 amino acids. Germline CDR1 reads MNHNS; CDR2 reads SASEGT. As DNA, the CDR3 is TGTGCCAGCAGTGTATTAGGGGGCGCCACGTCCGAGCAGTACTTC. This translates into CASSVLGGATSEQYF.

The rearrangement links TRBV12-3 or TRBV12-4 to TRBJ1-2; 7 nucleotides match TRBD1. This CDR3 has 13 amino acids. The ends lost 5 bases at V and 7 bases at J; junction bases unmatched: 7. The CDR3 region is CASSPGQASGYTF. The CDR3 region has the DNA TGTGCCAGCAGTCCCGGACAGGCGAGTGGCTACACCTTC.

This clonotype has only a few counts. The chain recombines TRBV24-1 with TRBJ2-1; D remains unclear. In germline, CDR1 is KGHDR, CDR2 SFDVKD. The germline V and J ends were trimmed by 7 bases and 0 bases, with 12 bases remaining between them. The CDR3 runs to 15 residues. The CDR3 nucleotides are TGTGCCACCAGCCGAGGCCGCAGCTCCTACAATGAGCAGTTCTTC. This sequence encodes CATSRGRSSYNEQFF.

CDR3 sequence (DNA): TGTGCCAGCAGCTGGACAGGGACTACTGAAGCTTTCTTT. Translation: CASSWTGTTEAFF. V gene TRBV7-9 combines with J gene TRBJ1-1; 8 bases are a match to TRBD1. The V gene's germline CDR1 is SEHNR and CDR2 FQNEAQ (reference sequence). With V trimmed by 4 bases and J by 5 bases, 3 bases remained unmatched. The CDR3 is 13 amino acids.

As for this clonotype: This clone may be a read error of a much larger clone one base away. This chain joins TRBV6-5 and TRBJ2-7; TRBD2 matches 8 bases. The germline gives CDR1 MNHEY, CDR2 SVGAGI. This CDR3 region has 18 residues. Trimming removed 2 bases from V and 2 bases from J; junction bases left unmatched: 14. The CDR3 sequence: CASSYDVPGLGSTYEQYF. In nucleotides, the CDR3 is TGTGCCAGCAGTTACGACGTCCCGGGACTAGGTAGCACCTACGAGCAGTACTTC.

This clonotype has just a few counts. CDR3 residues: CATKEREGSYNEQFF. CDR3 in DNA: TGTGCCACCAAAGAGCGGGAGGGCTCCTACAATGAGCAGTTCTTC. J is TRBJ2-1 and V is TRBV15; TRBD2 matches 10 bases. The CDR3 loop spans 15 amino acids. Germline assignment: CDR1 LNHNV and CDR2 YYDKDF (reference sequence). With 7 bases clipped from V and 0 bases from J, the junction kept 3 bases outside the gene matches.

The chain has TRBV29-1 and TRBJ2-2, with a possible D match to TRBD1 (6 bases). The CDR3 has 12 amino acids. Germline lookup yields CDR1 SQVTM and CDR2 ANQGSEA. Deletions cut 8 bases from V and 6 bases from J, with 13 bases between. For the CDR3, the DNA is TGCAGCACCCGACAGGTCTCCGGGGAGCTGTTTTTT. Protein: CSTRQVSGELFF.

V is TRBV3-1 and J is TRBJ2-7; the match to TRBD2 covers 9 bases. The CDR3 sequence is 15 residues long. Germline V gene sequence: CDR1 LGHDT, CDR2 YNNKEL (reference sequence). After removal of 1 base from V and 3 bases from J, the junction contained 4 bases not matched to a gene. The CDR3 bases are TGTGCCAGCAGCCAAGCTCCTAGCGGGAACTACGAGCAGTACTTC. Translation: CASSQAPSGNYEQYF.

In DNA, the CDR3 is TGCAGTGCTACTGACACAGGGGGCATAAATTACGAGCAGTACTTC. Translated, it gives CSATDTGGINYEQYF. This rearrangement joins TRBV20-1 to TRBJ2-7; TRBD1 matches at 9 bases. In germline, CDR1 is DFQATT, CDR2 SNEGSKA (reference sequence). The CDR3 runs 15 residues. Losses at the gene ends were 4 bases for V and 4 bases for J; bases not matched to a gene: 11.

The V gene is TRBV18, the J gene TRBJ2-5; 10 bases line up with TRBD2. Judging by the DNA end, TRBJ2-7 fits better; the J call may be wrong. CDR1 KGHSH and CDR2 LQKENI come from the germline V gene. The CDR3 extends over 16 amino acids. In DNA, the CDR3 is TGTGCCAGCTCACCACTCCGTGCTAGCGGGAGCCACGAGCAGTACTTC. This sequence encodes CASSPLRASGSHEQYF.

The chain couples TRBV25-1 to TRBJ1-2; tentative D call: TRBD1 (5 bases). The CDR3 totals 14 residues. The V end was cut by 4 bases, the J end by 4 bases, with 13 bases between. Germline loops: CDR1 MGHDK, CDR2 SYGVNS. CDR3 DNA: TGTGCCAGCAGTGGGGGGTTGTGGCCCTATGGCTACACCTTC. Protein product: CASSGGLWPYGYTF.

This clonotype showed up just a few times. The V call is TRBV27, the J call TRBJ2-7, with TRBD2 matching 7 bases. Losses at the gene ends were 6 bases for V and 6 bases for J; bases not matched to a gene: 11. Per the germline V gene, CDR1 is MNHEY and CDR2 is SMNVEV (reference sequence). The CDR3 extends over 14 amino acids. The CDR3: CASRAGTAGGEQYF. CDR3 nucleotide sequence: TGTGCCAGCAGAGCGGGGACTGCAGGCGGCGAGCAGTACTTC.

The chain has TRBV15 and TRBJ1-1; TRBD1 matches 12 bases. The ends lost 0 bases at V and 6 bases at J; junction bases unmatched: 5. The CDR3 has 16 residues. Per the germline V gene, CDR1 is LNHNV and CDR2 is YYDKDF (reference sequence). CDR3 in DNA: TGTGCCACCAGCAGAGATGGGGGACAGGGGGCGGCTGAAGCTTTCTTT. Translating gives CATSRDGGQGAAEAFF.

The sample holds a few counts of this clonotype. The V and J genes are TRBV20-1 and TRBJ2-1, with TRBD2 as a possible D gene (6 bases). CDR1 and CDR2 (germline): DFQATT, SNEGSKA (reference sequence). The V end lost 5 bases, the J end lost 0 bases, and 11 bases lay between the germline ends. This CDR3 has 14 residues. The CDR3 reads CSAYSGSSYNEQFF. CDR3 bases: TGCAGTGCTTATAGCGGTAGCTCCTACAATGAGCAGTTCTTC.

Concerning this clonotype itself: A much larger clone differs by one base, so this may be a read error. The chain has TRBV11-2 and TRBJ2-7; the match to TRBD1 covers 8 bases. The CDR3 runs 15 residues. From germline, CDR1 is SGHAT and CDR2 FQNNGV. V gave up 4 bases and J gave up 3 bases; unmatched junction bases: 8. Written as DNA, the CDR3 is TGTGCCAGCAGCTCGTGGACAGGGAGCTTCTACGAGCAGTACTTC. Translating gives CASSSWTGSFYEQYF.

There are a few counts of this clonotype. The V and J genes are TRBV20-1 and TRBJ2-1; D may be TRBD1 (5 bases). V lost 2 bases and J lost 5, with 7 bases in between. This CDR3 contains 12 residues. Germline V CDR1 and CDR2: DFQATT, SNEGSKA (reference sequence). DNA of the CDR3: TGCAGTGCTAGACAGGGTCACAATGAGCAGTTCTTC. The encoded protein is CSARQGHNEQFF.

This clonotype was counted only a few times. The chain uses TRBV12-3 or TRBV12-4 and TRBJ1-5, with D possibly TRBD1 on 5 matching bases. The CDR3 extends over 17 amino acids. The V and J ends lost 3 bases and 0 bases respectively, with 15 bases between them. The CDR3 sequence is CASSFAGGDYSNQPQHF. Here the CDR3 DNA reads TGTGCCAGCAGTTTCGCTGGGGGAGATTATAGCAATCAGCCCCAGCATTTT.

This chain uses TRBV20-1 with TRBJ2-5; 11 bases map to TRBD2. CDR1 and CDR2 (germline): DFQATT, SNEGSKA (reference sequence). This CDR3 has 16 amino acids. The V and J ends lost 1 base and 11 bases, in that order; junction bases with no gene match: 15. CDR3 loop: CSARAALAGGSDEQYF. Here the CDR3 DNA reads TGCAGTGCTAGAGCCGCGCTAGCGGGAGGTTCAGATGAGCAGTACTTC.

This clonotype has more than one count but fewer than ten. The chain has TRBV20-1 and TRBJ2-1; tentative D call: TRBD2 (6 bases). Germline V gene sequence: CDR1 DFQATT, CDR2 SNEGSKA (reference sequence). This CDR3 has 13 residues. V shed 3 bases and J shed 1 base, with 7 bases lying between them. As DNA, the CDR3 is TGCAGTGCTAGGAGCGGGTCCTACAATGAGCAGTTCTTC. Protein product: CSARSGSYNEQFF.

The chain is built from TRBV7-2 and TRBJ1-2, with TRBD1 as a possible D gene (5 bases). This CDR3 region has 13 residues. In germline, CDR1 is SGHTA, CDR2 FQGNSA. V dropped 8 bases and J dropped 6 bases, with 16 bases sitting between them. Here the CDR3 DNA reads TGTGCCAGCCTCCGAGGGGCGGGCAATGGCTACACCTTC. Translating gives CASLRGAGNGYTF.

In DNA, the CDR3 is TGTGCCTGGAGTGTACAACAGGGAGAAGGGGCCAACGTCCTGACTTTC. Amino acids: CAWSVQQGEGANVLTF. The chain couples TRBV30 to TRBJ2-6; D might be TRBD1 (6 bases). Germline V gives CDR1 GTSNPN, CDR2 SVGIG (reference sequence). The CDR3 runs to 16 residues. Trimming removed 0 bases at V and 4 bases at J, with 13 bases between.

This clonotype was detected many times. The V and J genes are TRBV3-1 and TRBJ2-5; D unresolved. The J call may not be correct, given that the DNA end is closer to TRBJ2-7. This CDR3 is 11 amino acids long. Germline V CDR1 and CDR2: LGHDT, YNNKEL (reference sequence). CDR3 loop: CASSLSNEQYF. The CDR3, as DNA: TGTGCCAGCAGCTTATCAAACGAGCAGTACTTC.

Concerning this clonotype itself: Sequence at one end of the junction differs from germline and may be a read error. The chain uses TRBV12-3 or TRBV12-4 and TRBJ2-2, with D unresolved. The CDR3 is 15 residues long. CDR3 residues: CVSSPGPRNTGELFF. In nucleotides, the CDR3 is TGTGTCAGCAGCCCCGGGCCGAGGAACACCGGGGAGCTGTTTTTT.

This clonotype was seen a handful of times. The chain couples TRBV29-1 to TRBJ1-1; TRBD1 agrees at 8 bases. The CDR3 is 12 amino acids. Trimming cost V 5 bases and J 3 bases; bases outside gene matches: 2. Germline V gene data show CDR1 as SQVTM and CDR2 as ANQGSEA. The CDR3 DNA reads TGCAGCGTTACAGGGGGGGACACTGAAGCTTTCTTT. It yields the protein CSVTGGDTEAFF. Full variable domain (missing parts from reference TRBV29-1 and TRBJ1-1): SAVISQKPSRDICQRGTSLTIQCQVDSQVTMMFWYRQQPGQSLTLIATANQGSEATYESGFVIDKFPISRPNLTFSTLTVSNMSPEDSSIYLCSVTGGDTEAFFGQGTRLTVV.

The chain joins TRBV7-9 to TRBJ2-7, with no clear D. CDR1 is SEHNR and CDR2 is FQNEAQ in the germline V gene (reference sequence). CDR3 length equals 14 residues. Trimming removed 5 bases at V and 2 bases at J, with 13 bases between. The CDR3, as DNA: TGTGCCAGCAGCCCAACGGGCTACACCTACGAGCAGTACTTC. Its protein is CASSPTGYTYEQYF.

Remarks on this clonotype: A clone one base away is much larger, so this may be a read error. The chain combines TRBV3-1 with TRBJ2-7; TRBD1 is a possible D gene (6 bases). The CDR3 is made up of 11 amino acids. Germline V gene lookup returns CDR1 LGHDT and CDR2 YNNKEL (reference sequence). In nucleotides, the CDR3 is TGTACCAGCAGCCAAGGGGGAGAGCAGTACTTC. Translation: CTSSQGGEQYF.

V and J are TRBV7-3 and TRBJ2-7; possibly TRBD2 for D (5 bases). V gave up 3 bases and J gave up 7 bases, with 19 bases separating them. The germline V gene has CDR1 SGHTA and CDR2 FQGTGA. CDR3 length equals 15 residues. The CDR3 region has the DNA TGTGCCAGCAGCTTCGGTGGGAGCTTGGGAAATGAGCAGTACTTC. The encoded protein is CASSFGGSLGNEQYF.

Turning to this clonotype: Germline is not matched at one junction end, which may reflect a read error. This chain joins TRBV29-1 and TRBJ2-5; D assignment may be TRBD1 or TRBD2 (6 bases each). Germline V gene lookup returns CDR1 SQVTM and CDR2 ANQGSEA. The CDR3 is 14 residues long. The CDR3: CSVVDNRGQEAQYF. CDR3 nucleotides: TGCAGCGTTGTGGATAATCGGGGGCAAGAGGCCCAGTACTTC.

The chain recombines TRBV28 with TRBJ2-5; D is possibly TRBD1 (6 bases). The CDR3 contains 15 residues. Germline CDR1 MDHEN, CDR2 SYDVKM. V was clipped by 10 bases and J by 2 bases, with 20 bases between them. In nucleotides, the CDR3 is TGTGCCACCTCCCTACCGGACAGCTTACAAGAGACCCAGTACTTC. Translation gives CATSLPDSLQETQYF.

The gene calls are TRBV7-9 and TRBJ2-7, with 10 bases that match TRBD2. With V trimmed by 1 base and J by 2 bases, 5 bases remained unmatched. CDR3 length equals 16 residues. CDR1 is SEHNR, CDR2 FQNEAQ, per germline (reference sequence). In DNA form, the CDR3 reads TGTGCCAGCAGCTTAGAAATAGCGGGAGGAACCTACGAGCAGTACTTC. Amino acid sequence: CASSLEIAGGTYEQYF.

The genes are TRBV20-1 and TRBJ2-7; TRBD1 or TRBD2 may be the D gene (5 bases each). Germline-derived CDR1 and CDR2 are DFQATT and SNEGSKA (reference sequence). V shed 3 bases and J shed 3 bases, with 18 bases lying between them. The CDR3 loop spans 15 amino acids. The CDR3 region has the DNA TGCAGTGCTAGCGCCGAGGGACCGACCCGCTACGAGCAGTACTTC. This sequence encodes CSASAEGPTRYEQYF.

This clonotype was seen only a few times. A much more abundant neighbour one base away suggests this may be a read error. J is TRBJ1-2 and V is TRBV5-1, with D uncertain. This CDR3 contains 14 residues. Looked up from germline, CDR1 is SGHRS and CDR2 is YFSETQ. Trimming removed 4 bases at V and 7 bases at J, with 17 bases between. The CDR3 DNA follows: TGCGCCAGCAGCGTAAACGACCCCCGGGCTGGCTACACCTTC. Translated, it gives CASSVNDPRAGYTF.